The clone carrying this T cell receptor beta chain is a singleton in its sample. Germline values: CDR1 WNHNN, CDR2 SYGVQD (reference sequence). CDR3 size: 15 residues. Trimming removed 0 bases at V and 7 bases at J, with 13 bases between. The data were taken from a study of blood T cell repertoires in COVID-19. About the research overall: From the United States, Italy and Spain came samples of acute and convalescent COVID-19. T cells, B-cell-depleted T cells, or PBMCs provided the cDNA or gDNA that served as material.

Under the authors' procedure: Cell counts per sample came from amplifying reference gene primers. Clones were read by immunoSEQ multiplex PCR, and TCRdb kept only the in-frame ones, dropping some. V, J and clone size are those of that table, while D and trimming were read from the DNA. The sample shows around 130,000 clones, 85% to 90% of them seen only once. The sequence was obtained from a man aged 45-65 years with active or convalescent COVID-19. The chain has TRBV10-1 and TRBJ2-1, with a tentative D call TRBD1 (6 bases). Sample: peripheral blood. DNA of the CDR3: TGCGCCAGCAGTGAGTCTGCAGGGGTGGGAAATGAGCAGTTCTTC. As protein: CASSESAGVGNEQFF.